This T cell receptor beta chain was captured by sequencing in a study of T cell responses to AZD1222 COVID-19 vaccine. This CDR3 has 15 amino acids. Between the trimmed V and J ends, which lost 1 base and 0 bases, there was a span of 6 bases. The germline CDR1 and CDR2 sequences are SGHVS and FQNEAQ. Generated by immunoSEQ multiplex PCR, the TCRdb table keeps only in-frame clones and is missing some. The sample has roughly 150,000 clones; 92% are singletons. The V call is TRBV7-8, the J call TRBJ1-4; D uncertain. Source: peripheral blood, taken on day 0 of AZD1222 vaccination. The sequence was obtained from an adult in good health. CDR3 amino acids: CASSLEWATNEKLFF. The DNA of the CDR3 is TGTGCCAGCAGCTTAGAATGGGCAACTAATGAAAAACTGTTTTTT.